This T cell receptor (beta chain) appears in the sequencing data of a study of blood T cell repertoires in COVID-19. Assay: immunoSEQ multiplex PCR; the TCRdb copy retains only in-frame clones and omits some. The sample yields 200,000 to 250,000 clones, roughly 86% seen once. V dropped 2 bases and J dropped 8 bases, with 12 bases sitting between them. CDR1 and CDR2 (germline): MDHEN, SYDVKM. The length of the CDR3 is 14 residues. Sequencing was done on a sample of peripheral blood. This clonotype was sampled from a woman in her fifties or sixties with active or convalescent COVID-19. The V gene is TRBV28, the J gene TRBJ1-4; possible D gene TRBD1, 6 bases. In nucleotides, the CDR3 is TGTGCCAGCAGTTTAGACAGGAGGAGGGAAAAACTGTTTTTT. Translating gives CASSLDRRREKLFF.